This T cell receptor beta chain was obtained from a study of T cells in Graves' hyperthyroidism and ophthalmopathy. Study-wide background: Blood was drawn when the patient was first diagnosed and still untreated.

This clonotype was recorded many times. What it recognizes is unknown. TCR beta CDR3 sequences were amplified from RNA transcripts. Carried out on the TCR CDR3, a first-round RT-PCR used the HTBI primer set. TCRdb redid the calling of the multiplex PCR reads with MiXCR, one entry per CDR3 protein. The data contain roughly 300,000 distinct CDR3 sequences, about 25% of them singletons. Those with hyperthyroidism were 18 to 65 years old, newly diagnosed, and ill for under 2 months. V lost 6 bases, J lost 6 bases, and 7 bases stayed unmatched. CDR3 length: 15 residues. Germline CDR1 MNHEY, CDR2 SVGAGI. Points from the study as a whole: Within blood appeared most thyroid clonotypes that had expanded above 0.001. Ophthalmopathy was predicted by the model a median of approximately 6 months ahead of onset.

The clonotype comes from a man in his forties or fifties with Graves' hyperthyroidism that later progressed to Graves' ophthalmopathy. V gene TRBV6-5 combines with J gene TRBJ1-5; 11 positions agree with TRBD1. Sequences were obtained from blood. The CDR3 loop reads CASSPGQGAGQPQHF. DNA for the CDR3: TGTGCCAGCAGCCCTGGACAGGGGGCAGGTCAGCCCCAGCATTTT.